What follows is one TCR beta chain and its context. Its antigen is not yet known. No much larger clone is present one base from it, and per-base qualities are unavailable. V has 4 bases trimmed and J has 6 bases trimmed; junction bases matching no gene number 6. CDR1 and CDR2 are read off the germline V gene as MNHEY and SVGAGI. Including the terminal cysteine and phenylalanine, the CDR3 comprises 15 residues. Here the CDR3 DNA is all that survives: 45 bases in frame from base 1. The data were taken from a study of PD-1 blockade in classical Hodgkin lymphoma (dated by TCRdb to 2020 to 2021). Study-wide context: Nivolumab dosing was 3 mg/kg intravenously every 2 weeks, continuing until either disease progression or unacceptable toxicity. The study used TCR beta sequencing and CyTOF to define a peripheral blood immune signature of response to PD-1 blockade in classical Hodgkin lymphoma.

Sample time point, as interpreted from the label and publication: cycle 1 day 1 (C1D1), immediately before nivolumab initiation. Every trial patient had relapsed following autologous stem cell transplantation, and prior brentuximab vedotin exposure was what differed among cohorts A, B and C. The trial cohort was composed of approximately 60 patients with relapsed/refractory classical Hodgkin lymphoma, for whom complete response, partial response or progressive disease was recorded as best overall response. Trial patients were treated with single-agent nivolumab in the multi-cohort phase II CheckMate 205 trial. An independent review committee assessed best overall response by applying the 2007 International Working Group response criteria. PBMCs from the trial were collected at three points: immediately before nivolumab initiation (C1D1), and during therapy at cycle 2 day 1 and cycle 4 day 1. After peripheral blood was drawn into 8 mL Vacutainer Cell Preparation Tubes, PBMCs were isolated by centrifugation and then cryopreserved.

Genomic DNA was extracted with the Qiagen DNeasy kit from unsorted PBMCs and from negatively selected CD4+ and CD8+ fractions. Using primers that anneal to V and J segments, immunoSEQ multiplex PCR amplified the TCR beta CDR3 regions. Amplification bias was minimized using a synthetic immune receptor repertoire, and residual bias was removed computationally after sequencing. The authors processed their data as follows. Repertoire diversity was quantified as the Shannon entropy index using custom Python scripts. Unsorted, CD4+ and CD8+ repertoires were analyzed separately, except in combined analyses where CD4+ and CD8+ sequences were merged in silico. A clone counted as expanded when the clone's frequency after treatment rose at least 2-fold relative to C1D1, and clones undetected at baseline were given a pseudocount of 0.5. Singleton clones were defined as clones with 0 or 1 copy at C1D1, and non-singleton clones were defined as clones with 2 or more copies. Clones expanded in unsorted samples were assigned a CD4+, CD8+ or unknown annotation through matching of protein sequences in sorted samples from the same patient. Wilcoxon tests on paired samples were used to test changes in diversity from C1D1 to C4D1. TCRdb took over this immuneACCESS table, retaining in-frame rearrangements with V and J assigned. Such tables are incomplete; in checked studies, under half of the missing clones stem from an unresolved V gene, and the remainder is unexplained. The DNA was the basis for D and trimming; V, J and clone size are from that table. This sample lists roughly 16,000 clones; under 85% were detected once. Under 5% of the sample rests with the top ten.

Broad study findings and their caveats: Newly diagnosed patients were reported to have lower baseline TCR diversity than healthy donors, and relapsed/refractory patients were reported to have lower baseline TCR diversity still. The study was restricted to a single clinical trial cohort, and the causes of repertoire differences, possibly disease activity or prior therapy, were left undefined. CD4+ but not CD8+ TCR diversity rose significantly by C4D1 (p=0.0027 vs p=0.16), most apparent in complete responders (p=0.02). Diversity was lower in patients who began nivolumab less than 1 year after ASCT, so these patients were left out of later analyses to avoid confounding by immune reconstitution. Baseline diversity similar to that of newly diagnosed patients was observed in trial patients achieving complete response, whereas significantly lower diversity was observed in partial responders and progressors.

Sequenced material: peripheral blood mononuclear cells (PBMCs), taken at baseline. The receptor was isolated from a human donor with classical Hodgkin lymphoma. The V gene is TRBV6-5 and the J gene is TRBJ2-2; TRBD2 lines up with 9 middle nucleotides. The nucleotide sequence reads TGTGCCAGCAGTTTTCTCGCGGGAGGGTCCGGGGAGCTGTTTTTT. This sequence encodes CASSFLAGGSGELFF.